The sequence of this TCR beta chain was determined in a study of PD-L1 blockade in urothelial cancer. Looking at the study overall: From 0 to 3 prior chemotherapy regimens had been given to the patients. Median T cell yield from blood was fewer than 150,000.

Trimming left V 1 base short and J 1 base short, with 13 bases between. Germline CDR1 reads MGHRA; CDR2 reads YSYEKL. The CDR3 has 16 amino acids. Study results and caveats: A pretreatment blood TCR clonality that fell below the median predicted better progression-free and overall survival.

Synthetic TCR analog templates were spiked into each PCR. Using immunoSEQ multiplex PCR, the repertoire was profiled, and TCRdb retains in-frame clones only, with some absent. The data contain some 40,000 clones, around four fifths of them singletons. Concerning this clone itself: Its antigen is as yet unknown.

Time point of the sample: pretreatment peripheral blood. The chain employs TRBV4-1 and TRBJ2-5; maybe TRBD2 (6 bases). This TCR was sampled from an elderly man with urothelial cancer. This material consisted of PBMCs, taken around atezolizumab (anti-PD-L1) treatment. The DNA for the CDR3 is TGCGCCAGCAGCCAAGCGGACTCCGGGGGCCAAGAGACCCAGTACTTC. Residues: CASSQADSGGQETQYF.